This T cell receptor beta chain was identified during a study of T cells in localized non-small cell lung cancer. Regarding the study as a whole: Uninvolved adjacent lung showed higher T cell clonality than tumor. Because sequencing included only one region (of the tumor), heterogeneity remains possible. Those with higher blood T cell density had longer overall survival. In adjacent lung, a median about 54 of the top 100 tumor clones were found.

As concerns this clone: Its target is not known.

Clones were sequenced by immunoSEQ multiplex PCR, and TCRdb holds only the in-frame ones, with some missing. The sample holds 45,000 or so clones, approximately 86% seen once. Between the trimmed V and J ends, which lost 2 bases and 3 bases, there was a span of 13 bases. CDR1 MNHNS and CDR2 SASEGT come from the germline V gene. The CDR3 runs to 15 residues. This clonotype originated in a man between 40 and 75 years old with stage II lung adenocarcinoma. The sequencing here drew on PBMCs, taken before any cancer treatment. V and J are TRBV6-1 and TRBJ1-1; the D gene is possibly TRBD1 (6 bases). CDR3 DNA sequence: TGTGCCAGCAGTGAACTTGGCAGGGGCGACACTGAAGCTTTCTTT. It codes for CASSELGRGDTEAFF.